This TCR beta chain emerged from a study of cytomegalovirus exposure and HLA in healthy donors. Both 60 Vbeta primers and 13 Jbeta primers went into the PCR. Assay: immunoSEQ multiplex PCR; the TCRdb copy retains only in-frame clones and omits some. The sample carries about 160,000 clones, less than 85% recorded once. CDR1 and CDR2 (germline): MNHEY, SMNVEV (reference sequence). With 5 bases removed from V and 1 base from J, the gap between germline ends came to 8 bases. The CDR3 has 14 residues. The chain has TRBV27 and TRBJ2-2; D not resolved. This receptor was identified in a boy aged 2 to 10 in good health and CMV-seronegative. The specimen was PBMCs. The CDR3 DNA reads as TGTGCCAGCAGTCCCCGACAGAACACCGGGGAGCTGTTTTTT. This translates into CASSPRQNTGELFF.